Listed below are T cell receptor beta chains from one sample, sequenced in a study of blood T cells in healthy people across ages. TCRdb re-called the 5' RACE reads through MiXCR, storing one row per CDR3 protein. Of approximately 2,000,000 distinct CDR3 sequences listed, about 39% were seen once; the top ten hold about 21%. Material: blood. Source of these receptors: a human donor in good health. Both conserved end residues are part of each CDR3. The D gene is left open where the match is weak. A clone size is listed for some rows: how often the clone was seen (once, few, many), or a class if it is expanded.

clone size,V gene,D gene,J gene,CDR3 DNA,CDR3 protein
.,TRBV7-9,TRBD2,TRBJ2-1,TGTGCCAGCAGCGCCCCCGGGACTAGCGGGAGCAATGAGCAGTTCTTC,CASSAPGTSGSNEQFF
few,TRBV5-1,TRBD1,TRBJ2-1,TGCGCCAGCAGCTACGACAGGGATTTTAAGTTCTTC,CASSYDRDFKFF
few,TRBV4-3,.,TRBJ1-2,TGCGCCAGCAGCCAAGGACCAGGGGATCCCTATGGCTACACCTTC,CASSQGPGDPYGYTF
.,TRBV29-1,TRBD1,TRBJ2-7,TGCAGCGTTGAGACAGGGAGTGGATCCTACGAGCAGTACTTC,CSVETGSGSYEQYF
.,TRBV7-2,.,TRBJ2-5,TGTGCCAGCAGCTTACGGCCAGGGACGGGGACCCAGTACTTC,CASSLRPGTGTQYF
many,TRBV7-9,.,TRBJ2-1,TGTGCCAGCAGCCCGAATGAGCAGTTCTTC,CASSPNEQFF
.,TRBV7-6,.,TRBJ1-2,TGTGCCAGCAGCCTAGTTTTAACCGTAGTCCTATTTAACTATGGCTACACCTTC,CASSLVLTVVLFNYGYTF
few,TRBV9,.,TRBJ2-3,TGTGCCAGCAGCGTAGCGGGGAATGCGGATACGCAGTATTTT,CASSVAGNADTQYF
few,TRBV5-1,TRBD1,TRBJ1-2,TGCGCCAGCAGCATCGGGACAGGTCGGAATGGCTACACCTTC,CASSIGTGRNGYTF
.,TRBV6-5,.,TRBJ1-3,TGTGCCAGCAGTTACTCCAGGGTTGGTCGTGGAAACACCATATATTTT,CASSYSRVGRGNTIYF
.,TRBV20-1,TRBD2,TRBJ2-1,TGCAGTGCGTTTTCTAGCGGGGTTAACAATGAGCAGTTCTTC,CSAFSSGVNNEQFF
many,TRBV29-1,.,TRBJ2-3,TGCAGCGTTGAAGTCACCTATACGCAGTATTTT,CSVEVTYTQYF
many,TRBV7-2,.,TRBJ2-7,TGCGCCAGCAGCTTGTCGGGTATCTACGAGCAGTACTTC,CASSLSGIYEQYF
.,TRBV29-1,TRBD1,TRBJ2-1,TGCAGCGTCCCCCTCGTACCAGGGGGACGGAATGAGCAGTTCTTC,CSVPLVPGGRNEQFF
.,TRBV18,TRBD1,TRBJ2-7,TGTGCCAGCTCCCAACGACAGGGAAACTACGAGCAGTACTTC,CASSQRQGNYEQYF
.,TRBV7-2,TRBD1,TRBJ1-3,TGTGCCAGCAGCCTTCGGACAGGGGTAAACACCATATATTTT,CASSLRTGVNTIYF
.,TRBV15,.,TRBJ1-2,TGTGCCACCAGCAGCGCACAGACAGTCATTAACTATGACTACACCTTC,CATSSAQTVINYDYTF
.,TRBV3-1,TRBD1,TRBJ2-1,TGTGCCAGCAGCTCCCGGGACAGTCTCCAGTACGCTTACAATGAGCAGTTCTTC,CASSSRDSLQYAYNEQFF
few,TRBV4-3,.,TRBJ1-2,TGCGCCAGCAGCCAAGCTCACAGGGTCACCTATGGCTACACCTTC,CASSQAHRVTYGYTF
.,TRBV7-2,.,TRBJ2-7,TGTGCCAGCAGCCGATGGGACCCCCCCTACGAGCAGTACTTC,CASSRWDPPYEQYF
.,TRBV7-2,.,TRBJ1-2,TGTGCCAGCAGCTTAGCCTGGGGGGGGATCTATGGCTACACCTTC,CASSLAWGGIYGYTF
.,TRBV11-2,.,TRBJ2-3,TGTGCCAGCAGGTCCATAGGGGGGGACAGCGGCAAAGATACGCAGTATTTT,CASRSIGGDSGKDTQYF
few,TRBV7-9,.,TRBJ2-4,TGTGCCAGCAGGCCTACTTCCAAAAACATTCAGTACTTC,CASRPTSKNIQYF
.,TRBV12-3/TRBV12-4,TRBD2,TRBJ2-3,TGTGCCAGCAGACTTGTCCGGGGGGGGCCGGATGCGCAGTATTTT,CASRLVRGGPDAQYF
.,TRBV7-2,.,TRBJ2-1,TGTGCCAGCAGCTTAGGCTCTTGGGTACGGGGCAATGAGCAGTTCTTC,CASSLGSWVRGNEQFF
.,TRBV12-3/TRBV12-4,.,TRBJ2-4,TGTGCCAGCAGCTCCCGACGGAATAGGGGTGACATTCAGTACTTC,CASSSRRNRGDIQYF
.,TRBV4-2,TRBD1,TRBJ1-2,TGTGCCAGCAGCCAGGGGGTGGGACAGTTGATGGGCTACACCTTC,CASSQGVGQLMGYTF
.,TRBV27,TRBD1,TRBJ1-2,TGTGCCAGCAGTTTAAAGGGGCCCCCTGGACAGGGTGTAAACTATGGCTACACCTTC,CASSLKGPPGQGVNYGYTF
many,TRBV7-2,TRBD1,TRBJ2-7,TGTGCCAGCAGCTTAGGGGGACAGGGTGTCTACGAGCAGTACTTC,CASSLGGQGVYEQYF
few,TRBV2,.,TRBJ2-3,TGTGCCAGCAGTGATACAGTGATAACAGATACGCAGTATTTT,CASSDTVITDTQYF
many,TRBV5-1,TRBD1,TRBJ2-1,TGTGCCAGCAGCCCCGGACAGGGAAGCTCCTACAATGAGCAGTTCTTC,CASSPGQGSSYNEQFF
.,TRBV6-6,TRBD1,TRBJ2-4,TGTGCCAGCAGGCCACTTGGGACAGTTCAGTACTTC,CASRPLGTVQYF
.,TRBV20-1,.,TRBJ1-5,TGCAGTATCCAGAGAGACAGAAACAATCAGCCCCAGCATTTT,CSIQRDRNNQPQHF
.,TRBV12-3/TRBV12-4,.,TRBJ2-5,TGTGCCAGCAGTTCTAGCTGGAGCGAGACCCAGTACTTC,CASSSSWSETQYF
.,TRBV9,.,TRBJ2-7,TGTGCCAGCAGCGCTGAGAGGGGGGCTAGCGGTATCTACGAGCAGTACTTC,CASSAERGASGIYEQYF
.,TRBV7-8,.,TRBJ2-1,TGTGCCAGCAGCTTAGTGAGGGCACTTGGTGGGGGCCGCTACAATGAGCAGTTCTTC,CASSLVRALGGGRYNEQFF
few,TRBV6-5,.,TRBJ1-5,TGTGCCAGCAGTTACTCGAACAGATATCAGCCCCAGCATTTT,CASSYSNRYQPQHF
few,TRBV5-4,TRBD1,TRBJ2-1,TGTGCCAGCAGCAGTGGACAGGGGCCGATCAATGAGCAGTTCTTC,CASSSGQGPINEQFF
.,TRBV7-9,.,TRBJ2-1,TGTGCCAGCAGCCCCCGCGACTTCAATAATTTGGAGCAGTTCTTC,CASSPRDFNNLEQFF
.,TRBV24-1,.,TRBJ2-3,TGTGCCACCAGTGATTTAGGGAGTGGTACGCAGTATTTT,CATSDLGSGTQYF
.,TRBV13,TRBD1,TRBJ2-7,TGTGCCAGCAGCTCGCACAGGGGGTATCCCTACGAGCAGTACTTC,CASSSHRGYPYEQYF
.,TRBV4-1,TRBD2,TRBJ2-3,TGCGCCAGCAGCCATCCGACTAGCGGTTCACTTACAGATACGCAGTATTTT,CASSHPTSGSLTDTQYF
.,TRBV6-5,.,TRBJ2-3,TGTGCCAGCAGTTACGTTGCGGGGGCCCGTTTTAGCACAGATACGCAGTATTTT,CASSYVAGARFSTDTQYF
few,TRBV5-1,TRBD1,TRBJ2-4,TGCGCCAGCAGCATACGACAGGGTGACATTCAGTACTTC,CASSIRQGDIQYF
.,TRBV20-1,.,TRBJ1-2,TGCAGTGCAAGAGGGTGGGCTCAAAACTATGGCTACACCTTC,CSARGWAQNYGYTF
.,TRBV29-1,TRBD1,TRBJ2-3,TGCAGCGTTGATACGACAGGGGTAGGGACAGATACGCAGTATTTT,CSVDTTGVGTDTQYF
.,TRBV7-9,.,TRBJ2-5,TGTGCCAGCAGCCCCCTCGGACACAAAGGAGAGACCCAGTACTTC,CASSPLGHKGETQYF
.,TRBV29-1,.,TRBJ1-2,TGCAGCGTTGACCTCGGGGGGTCTGGCTATGGCTACACCTTC,CSVDLGGSGYGYTF
few,TRBV10-3,TRBD2,TRBJ2-7,TGTGCCATCAGTGGACTAGCGGGGGGGTCATGCGAGCAGTACTTC,CAISGLAGGSCEQYF
few,TRBV4-1,TRBD2,TRBJ2-3,TGCGCCAGCTCCCAAGTAGGACTAGCGAAAGATACGCAGTATTTT,CASSQVGLAKDTQYF
few,TRBV20-1,.,TRBJ2-5,TGCAGTTCCATATCAGGACAGACGGCGTCCCAAGAGACCCAGTACTTC,CSSISGQTASQETQYF
.,TRBV27,.,TRBJ1-1,TGTGCCAGCAGCCCGAGTGGGGGAGAGAGGGGCACTGAAGCTTTCTTT,CASSPSGGERGTEAFF